This T cell receptor (beta chain) was captured in a study of memory CD8 T cells in hepatitis C reinfection. Study details: HCV reinfection meant a positive HCV RNA test after two negative tests at least 60 days apart.

Germline CDR1 MNHNS, CDR2 SASEGT. The CDR3 runs to 13 residues. Trimming removed 4 bases from V and 2 bases from J, with 9 bases in between. Findings and limits, study-wide: Only 4 or 5 donors prevented definitive conclusions about public clonotypes.

The time point denotes: late/post reinfection, 12 to 24 weeks after detection. No in vitro expansion preceded TCR sequencing of the sorted cells. Donors came from people who inject drugs enrolled in HEPCO, Canada. Two donors provided sorted CD3+ CD8+ CD45RO- naive CD8 T cells at all three reinfection time points. In this sample, this clone turned up once. The target antigen is unknown. Assay used: immunoSEQ multiplex PCR; TCRdb lists only in-frame clones, some missing. The table lists about 46,000 clones, approximately 92% of them singletons, with 0.72% in the top ten. Material: naive CD8+ T cells sorted from blood. This TCR was sampled from a man in his late teens or twenties with hepatitis C virus infection. This chain connects TRBV6-1 to TRBJ2-7; TRBD1 might be the D (6 bases). The CDR3 sequence: CASSVTGTYEQYF. In DNA, the CDR3 is TGTGCCAGCAGTGTAACAGGGACCTACGAGCAGTACTTC.